This passage covers 7 T cell receptor beta chains from one sample sequenced in a study of regulatory T cells in long-lasting Graves disease (dated by TCRdb to the early 2020s). The receptor library was made with multiplex PCR. Sequencing relied on an Illumina HiSeq 4000. CDR3 regions were amplified by Arm-PCR with iRepertoire HTBI primers to construct TCR beta libraries. Through fastp at Q25 and MiXCR, TCRdb rebuilt clones from the public reads, retaining in-frame beta chains. For every CDR3 protein sequence, its rows merge into one entry that carries the most common genes and DNA. The sample table records 200,000 to 250,000 distinct CDR3 sequences; 20% of these occur just once. Together, the top ten hold around 13% of the sample. What this sample's time point label stands for: newly diagnosed GD, antithyroid drugs for less than 3 months. For both TCR sequencing and RNA sequencing, RNA was extracted from PBMCs using TRIzol.

The sequencing here drew on peripheral blood mononuclear cells (PBMCs), taken at new diagnosis, from a patient treated with antithyroid drugs. These receptors originate from a female donor with Graves disease.

Ten or more counts support this clonotype. The rearrangement uses TRBV19 and TRBJ2-3, with 7 positions matching TRBD1. CDR1 is LNHDA and CDR2 is SQIVND in the germline V gene (reference sequence). The CDR3 loop spans 14 amino acids. Trimming took 4 bases from V and 0 from J; bases not matched to a gene: 1. The CDR3 here is CASSTDRSTDTQYF. The CDR3 region has the DNA TGTGCCAGTAGTACGGACAGGAGCACAGATACGCAGTATTTT.

V gene TRBV27 combines with J gene TRBJ1-1, with 9 bases fitting TRBD1. Germline-derived CDR1 and CDR2 are MNHEY and SMNVEV (reference sequence). V was pared by 4 bases and J by 6 bases, with 3 bases of the junction left unmatched. The CDR3 is made up of 13 amino acids. CDR3 in DNA: TGTGCCAGCAGTTCACGACAGGGGGCTGAAGCTTTCTTT. Residues: CASSSRQGAEAFF.

Turning to this clonotype: A read error is the likely source, as a far larger clone sits one nucleotide away. Here the CDR3 reads CASSFGPNNEQFF. DNA of the CDR3: TGTGCCAGCAGCTTCGGACCCAACAATGAGCAGTTCTTC. The chain employs TRBV7-2 and TRBJ2-1; D unresolved. The CDR3 runs to 13 residues. The germline CDR1 and CDR2 sequences are SGHTA and FQGNSA. V lost 3 bases, J lost 5 bases, and 8 bases lay in between.

This clonotype has ten or more counts. V and J are TRBV10-3 and TRBJ1-2, with 12 bases lining up with TRBD1. Germline V lookup: CDR1 ENHRY, CDR2 SYGVKD. The V gene end was trimmed by 10 bases and the J gene end by 4 bases; junction bases not matched to a gene: 7. The CDR3 is 14 residues long. CDR3: CATAGTGGVYGYTF. The CDR3 nucleotides are TGTGCCACCGCCGGGACAGGGGGCGTCTATGGCTACACCTTC.

This clonotype showed up many times. V is TRBV27 and J is TRBJ2-7, with D possibly matching TRBD2 (7 bases). Germline-derived CDR1 and CDR2 are MNHEY and SMNVEV (reference sequence). The V end lost 1 base, the J end lost 7 bases, and 17 bases lay between the germline ends. This CDR3 has 15 amino acids. The CDR3 reads CASSLYGGGHREQYF. DNA for the CDR3: TGTGCCAGCAGTTTATACGGCGGGGGCCATCGGGAGCAGTACTTC.

The chain carries TRBV9 and TRBJ2-2; D gene unclear. The germline gives CDR1 SGDLS, CDR2 YYNGEE. The CDR3 consists of 17 residues. Trimming pared 4 bases from V and 0 bases from J, leaving 16 bases between. CDR3 protein: CASSPSLGRTNTGELFF. The CDR3 nucleotides are TGTGCCAGCAGCCCGAGTTTAGGGCGGACGAACACCGGGGAGCTGTTTTTT. The full variable domain, its missing parts supplied by reference TRBV9 and TRBJ2-2, is DSGVTQTPKHLITATGQRVTLRCSPRSGDLSVYWYQQSLDQGLQFLIQYYNGEERAKGNILERFSAQQFPDLHSELNLSSLELGDSALYFCASSPSLGRTNTGELFFGEGSRLTVL.

This clonotype has a count of ten or more. The rearrangement uses TRBV15 and TRBJ1-1, with 9 positions matching TRBD1. From germline, CDR1 is LNHNV and CDR2 YYDKDF (reference sequence). V lost 0 bases and J lost 5; bases outside the gene matches: 7. The CDR3 runs 16 residues. The CDR3 sequence is CATSRDGNRGRTEAFF. In nucleotides, the CDR3 is TGTGCCACCAGCAGAGATGGAAACAGGGGGCGAACTGAAGCTTTCTTT.